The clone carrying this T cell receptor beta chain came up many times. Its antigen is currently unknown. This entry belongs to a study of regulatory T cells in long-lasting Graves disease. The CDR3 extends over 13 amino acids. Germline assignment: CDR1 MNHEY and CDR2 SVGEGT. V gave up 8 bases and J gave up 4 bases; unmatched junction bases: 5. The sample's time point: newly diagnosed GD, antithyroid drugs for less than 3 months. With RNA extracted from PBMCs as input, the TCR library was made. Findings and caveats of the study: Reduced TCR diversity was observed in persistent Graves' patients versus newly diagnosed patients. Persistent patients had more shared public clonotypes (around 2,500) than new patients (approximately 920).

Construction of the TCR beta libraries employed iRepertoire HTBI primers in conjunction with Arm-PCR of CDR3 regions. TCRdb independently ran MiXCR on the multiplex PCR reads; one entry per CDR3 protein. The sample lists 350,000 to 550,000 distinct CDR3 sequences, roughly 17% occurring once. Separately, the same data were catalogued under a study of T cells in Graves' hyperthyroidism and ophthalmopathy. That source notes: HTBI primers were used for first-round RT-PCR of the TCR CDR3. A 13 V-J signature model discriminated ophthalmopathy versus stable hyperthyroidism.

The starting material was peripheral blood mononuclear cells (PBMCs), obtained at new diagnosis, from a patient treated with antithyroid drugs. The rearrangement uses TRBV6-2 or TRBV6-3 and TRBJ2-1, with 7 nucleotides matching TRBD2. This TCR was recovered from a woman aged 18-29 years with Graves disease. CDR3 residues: CASGREDYNEQFF. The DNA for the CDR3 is TGTGCCAGCGGACGGGAGGATTACAATGAGCAGTTCTTC.